This TCR beta chain was documented in a study of neurological immune-mediated disorders. Broader study findings: A possible signature appeared as one related-CDR3 cluster, in which phylogenetic grouping placed the repertoires of 18 of 34 multiple sclerosis patients.

About this clonotype itself: Its target is not known.

The team produced cDNA through 5'RACE using 10-nucleotide random UMIs. Every sequencing run drew on 15-18 subjects and yielded over 160 million TCR-beta sequences. TCRdb redid the calling of the 5' RACE reads with MiXCR, one entry per CDR3 protein. Of 35,000 to 45,000 distinct CDR3 sequences in the sample, 3% to 3.5% are singletons; the top ten hold around 7.7%. The CDR3 runs to 13 residues. Trimming stripped 0 bases from V and 5 bases from J, with 7 bases between. Looked up from germline, CDR1 is MNHEY and CDR2 is SMNVEV (reference sequence). The time point is: longitudinal time-point 1 (baseline). The sequence derives from a woman aged 60-75 years with multiple sclerosis. The sequencing sample was made of PBMCs. The V and J genes are TRBV27 and TRBJ1-2; D unclear. CDR3 nucleotide sequence: TGTGCCAGCAGTTTATCGTTGCAGTATGGCTACACCTTC. This translates into CASSLSLQYGYTF.